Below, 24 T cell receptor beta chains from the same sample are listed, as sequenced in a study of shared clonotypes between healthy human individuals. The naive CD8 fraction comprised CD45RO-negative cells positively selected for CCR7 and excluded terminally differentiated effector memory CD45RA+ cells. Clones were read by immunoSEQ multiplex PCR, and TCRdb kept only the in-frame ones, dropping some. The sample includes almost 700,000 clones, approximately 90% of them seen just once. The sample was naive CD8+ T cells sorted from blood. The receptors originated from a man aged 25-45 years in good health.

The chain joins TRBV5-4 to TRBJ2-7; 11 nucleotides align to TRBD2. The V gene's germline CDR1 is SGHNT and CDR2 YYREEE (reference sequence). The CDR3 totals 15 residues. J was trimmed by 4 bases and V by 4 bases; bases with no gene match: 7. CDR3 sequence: CASSHTSGSRYEQYF. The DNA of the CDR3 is TGTGCCAGCAGCCACACTAGCGGGAGTAGGTACGAGCAGTACTTC.

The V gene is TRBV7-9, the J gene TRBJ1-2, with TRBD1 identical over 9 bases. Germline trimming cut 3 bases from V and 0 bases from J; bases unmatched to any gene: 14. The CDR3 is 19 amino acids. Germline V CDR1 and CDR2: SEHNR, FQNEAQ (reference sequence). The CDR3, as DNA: TGTGCCAGCAGCTTCACGGGAATTCACCGACAGGGGGCTAACTATGGCTACACCTTC. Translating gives CASSFTGIHRQGANYGYTF.

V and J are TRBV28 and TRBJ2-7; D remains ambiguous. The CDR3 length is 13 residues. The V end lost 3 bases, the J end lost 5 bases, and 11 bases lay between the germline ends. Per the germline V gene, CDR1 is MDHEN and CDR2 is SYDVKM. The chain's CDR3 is CASSFGAIDEQYF. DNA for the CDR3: TGTGCCAGCAGTTTCGGAGCGATCGACGAGCAGTACTTC.

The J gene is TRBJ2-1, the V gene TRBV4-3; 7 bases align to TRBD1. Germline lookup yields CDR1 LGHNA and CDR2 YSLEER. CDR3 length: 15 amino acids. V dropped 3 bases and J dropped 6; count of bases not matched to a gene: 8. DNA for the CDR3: TGCGCCAGCAGCCAGCAAGATTCAGGGGGCAATGAGCAGTTCTTC. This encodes CASSQQDSGGNEQFF.

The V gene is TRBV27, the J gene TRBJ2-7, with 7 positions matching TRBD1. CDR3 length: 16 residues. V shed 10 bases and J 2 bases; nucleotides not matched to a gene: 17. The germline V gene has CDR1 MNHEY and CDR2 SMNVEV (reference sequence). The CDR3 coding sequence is TGTGCCACCCAACTGATAGGGGGACAGACTACCTACGAGCAGTACTTC. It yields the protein CATQLIGGQTTYEQYF.

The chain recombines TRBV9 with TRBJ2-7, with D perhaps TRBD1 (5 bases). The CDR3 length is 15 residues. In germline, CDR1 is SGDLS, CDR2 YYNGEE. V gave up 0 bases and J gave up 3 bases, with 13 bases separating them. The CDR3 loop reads CASSVGLGQNYEQYF. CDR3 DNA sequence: TGTGCCAGCAGCGTAGGATTGGGGCAGAACTACGAGCAGTACTTC.

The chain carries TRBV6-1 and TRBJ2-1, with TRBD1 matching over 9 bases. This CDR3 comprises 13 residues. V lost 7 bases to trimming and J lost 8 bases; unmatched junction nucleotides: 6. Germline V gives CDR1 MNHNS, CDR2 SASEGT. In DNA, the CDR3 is TGTGCCAGCATGCGGGACAGGGCGTATGAGCAGTTCTTC. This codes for CASMRDRAYEQFF.

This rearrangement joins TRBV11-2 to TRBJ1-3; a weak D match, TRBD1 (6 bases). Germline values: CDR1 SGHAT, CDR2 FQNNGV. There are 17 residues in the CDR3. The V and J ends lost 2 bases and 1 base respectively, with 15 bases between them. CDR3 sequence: CASSLNRGQRSGNTIYF. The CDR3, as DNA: TGTGCCAGCAGCTTAAACCGGGGGCAGCGTTCTGGAAACACCATATATTTT. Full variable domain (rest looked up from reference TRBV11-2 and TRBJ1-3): EAGVAQSPRYKIIEKRQSVAFWCNPISGHATLYWYQQILGQGPKLLIQFQNNGVVDDSQLPKDRFSAERLKGVDSTLKIQPAKLEDSAVYLCASSLNRGQRSGNTIYFGEGSWLTVV.

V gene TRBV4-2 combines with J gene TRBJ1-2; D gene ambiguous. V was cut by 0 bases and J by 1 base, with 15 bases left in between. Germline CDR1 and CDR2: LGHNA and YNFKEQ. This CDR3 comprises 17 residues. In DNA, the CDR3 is TGTGCCAGCAGCCAAGAGGGCTTTACAAGAGATAACTATGGCTACACCTTC. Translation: CASSQEGFTRDNYGYTF.

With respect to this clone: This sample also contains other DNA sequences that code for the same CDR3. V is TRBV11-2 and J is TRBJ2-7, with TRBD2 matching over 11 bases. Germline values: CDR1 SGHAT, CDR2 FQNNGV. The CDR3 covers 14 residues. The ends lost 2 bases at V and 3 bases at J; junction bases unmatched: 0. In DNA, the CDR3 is TGTGCCAGCAGCTTAACTAGCGGGAGCTACGAGCAGTACTTC. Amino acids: CASSLTSGSYEQYF.

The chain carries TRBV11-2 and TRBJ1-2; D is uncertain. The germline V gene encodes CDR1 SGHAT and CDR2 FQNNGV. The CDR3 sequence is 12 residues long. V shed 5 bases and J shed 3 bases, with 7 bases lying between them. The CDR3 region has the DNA TGTGCCAGCAGCCCAGGATACTATGGCTACACCTTC. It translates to CASSPGYYGYTF. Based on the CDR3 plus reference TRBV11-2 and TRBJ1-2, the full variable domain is EAGVAQSPRYKIIEKRQSVAFWCNPISGHATLYWYQQILGQGPKLLIQFQNNGVVDDSQLPKDRFSAERLKGVDSTLKIQPAKLEDSAVYLCASSPGYYGYTFGSGTRLTVV.

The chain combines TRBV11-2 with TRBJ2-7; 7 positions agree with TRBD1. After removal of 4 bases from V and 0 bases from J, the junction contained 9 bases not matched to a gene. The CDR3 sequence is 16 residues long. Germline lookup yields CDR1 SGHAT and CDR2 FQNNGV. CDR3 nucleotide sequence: TGTGCCAGCAGCTCAGAGACAGGGCTGATCTCCTACGAGCAGTACTTC. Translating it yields CASSSETGLISYEQYF.

In DNA, the CDR3 is TGCAGCGTTTACCTCCTAGCGGGAGGGATGTACAATGAGCAGTTCTTC. Protein sequence: CSVYLLAGGMYNEQFF. The chain carries TRBV29-1 and TRBJ2-1; 12 nucleotides agree with TRBD2. This CDR3 has 16 residues. The germline V gene has CDR1 SQVTM and CDR2 ANQGSEA. After removal of 5 bases from V and 4 bases from J, the junction contained 9 bases not matched to a gene.

The CDR3 DNA is TGCGCCAGCAGCTCGGGGGGACTAGCGGGACGTGTTAGCACAGATACGCAGTATTTT. Translated: CASSSGGLAGRVSTDTQYF. The chain links TRBV5-1 to TRBJ2-3; 13 bases align to TRBD2. CDR1 and CDR2 from the germline V gene are SGHRS and YFSETQ. The CDR3 totals 19 residues. J gave up 0 bases and V 3 bases, and 10 bases lay outside the gene matches.

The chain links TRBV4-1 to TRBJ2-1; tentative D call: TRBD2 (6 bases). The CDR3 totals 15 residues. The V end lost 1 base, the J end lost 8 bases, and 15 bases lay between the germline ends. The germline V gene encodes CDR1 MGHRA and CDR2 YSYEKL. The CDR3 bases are TGCGCCAGCAGCCAAGTTGATTCGGGAGTTCATGAGCAGTTCTTC. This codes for CASSQVDSGVHEQFF.

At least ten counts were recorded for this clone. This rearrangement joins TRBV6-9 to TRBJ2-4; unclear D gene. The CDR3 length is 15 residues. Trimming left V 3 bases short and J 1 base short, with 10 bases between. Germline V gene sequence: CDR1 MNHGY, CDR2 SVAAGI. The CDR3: CASSYSTGAKNIQYF. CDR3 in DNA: TGTGCCAGCAGTTACTCGACTGGGGCCAAAAACATTCAGTACTTC.

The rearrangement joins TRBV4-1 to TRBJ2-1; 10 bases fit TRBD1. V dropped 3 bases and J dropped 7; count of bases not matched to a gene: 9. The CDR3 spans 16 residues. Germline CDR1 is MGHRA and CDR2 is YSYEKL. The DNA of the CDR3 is TGCGCCAGCAGCCATTCCGGGACAGGGGACTTGAATGAGCAGTTCTTC. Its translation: CASSHSGTGDLNEQFF.

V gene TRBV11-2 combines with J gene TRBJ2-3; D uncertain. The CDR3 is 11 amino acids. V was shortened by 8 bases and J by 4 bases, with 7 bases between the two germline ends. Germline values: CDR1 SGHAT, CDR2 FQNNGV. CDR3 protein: CASLRSDTQYF. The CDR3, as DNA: TGTGCCAGCCTGAGGTCAGATACGCAGTATTTT.

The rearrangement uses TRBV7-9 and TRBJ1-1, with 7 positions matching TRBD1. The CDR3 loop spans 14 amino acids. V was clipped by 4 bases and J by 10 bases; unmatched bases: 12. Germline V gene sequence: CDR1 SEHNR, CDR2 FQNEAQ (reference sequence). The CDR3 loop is CASSSQTGIGGAFF. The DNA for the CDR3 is TGTGCCAGCAGCTCCCAGACAGGGATTGGGGGAGCTTTCTTT.

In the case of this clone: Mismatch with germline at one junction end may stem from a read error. The CDR3 DNA is TGTGCCAGCAGCTTAGTGAGTGGGGGGCAGGACACCACAGAGGTTCGACCCGAGCAGTCCTTC. It is translated as CASSLVSGGQDTTEVRPEQSF. V is TRBV13 and J is TRBJ2-7, with D perhaps matching TRBD1 or TRBD2 (6 bases each). The germline gives CDR1 PRHDT, CDR2 FYEKMQ (reference sequence). The CDR3 is 21 residues long.

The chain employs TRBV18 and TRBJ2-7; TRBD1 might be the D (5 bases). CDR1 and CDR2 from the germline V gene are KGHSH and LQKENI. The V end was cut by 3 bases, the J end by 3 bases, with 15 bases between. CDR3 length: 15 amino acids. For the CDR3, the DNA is TGTGCCAGCTCACCCGACAGCTTAACTCTCTACGAGCAGTACTTC. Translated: CASSPDSLTLYEQYF. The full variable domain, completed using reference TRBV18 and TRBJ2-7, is NAGVMQNPRHLVRRRGQEARLRCSPMKGHSHVYWYRQLPEEGLKFMVYLQKENIIDESGMPKERFSAEFPKEGPSILRIQQVVRGDSAAYFCASSPDSLTLYEQYFGPGTRLTVT.

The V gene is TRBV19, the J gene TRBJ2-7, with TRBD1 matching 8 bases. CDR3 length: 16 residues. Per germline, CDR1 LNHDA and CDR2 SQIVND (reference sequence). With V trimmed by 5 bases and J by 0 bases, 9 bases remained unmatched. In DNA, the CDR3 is TGTGCCAGTAGTTGGAAGACAGGGGAAGTCTCCTACGAGCAGTACTTC. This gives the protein CASSWKTGEVSYEQYF.

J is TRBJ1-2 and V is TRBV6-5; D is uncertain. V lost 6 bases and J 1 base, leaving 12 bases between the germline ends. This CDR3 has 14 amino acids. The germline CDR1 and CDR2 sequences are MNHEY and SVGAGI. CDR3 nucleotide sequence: TGTGCCAGCAGCTCCCGGGATGGTAACTATGGCTACACCTTC. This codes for CASSSRDGNYGYTF.

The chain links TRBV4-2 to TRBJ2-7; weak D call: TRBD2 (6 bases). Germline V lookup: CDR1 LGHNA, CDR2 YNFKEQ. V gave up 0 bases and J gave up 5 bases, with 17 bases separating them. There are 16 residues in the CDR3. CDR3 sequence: CASSQEIGRGGDEQYF. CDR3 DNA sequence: TGTGCCAGCAGCCAAGAAATCGGTCGCGGCGGGGACGAGCAGTACTTC.